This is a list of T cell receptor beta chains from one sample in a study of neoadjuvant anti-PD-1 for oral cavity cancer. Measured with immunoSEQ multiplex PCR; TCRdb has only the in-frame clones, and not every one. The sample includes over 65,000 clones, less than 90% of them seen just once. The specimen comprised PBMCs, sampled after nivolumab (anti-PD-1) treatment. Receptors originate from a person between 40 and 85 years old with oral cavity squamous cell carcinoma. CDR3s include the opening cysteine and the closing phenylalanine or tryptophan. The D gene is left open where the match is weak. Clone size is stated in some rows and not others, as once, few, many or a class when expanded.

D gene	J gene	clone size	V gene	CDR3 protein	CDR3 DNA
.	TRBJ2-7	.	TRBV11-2	CASSPSGRASSYEQYF	TGTGCCAGCAGCCCCTCGGGCAGGGCGAGCTCCTACGAGCAGTACTTC
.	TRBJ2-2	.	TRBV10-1	CASRVDRSTGELFF	TGCGCCAGCAGGGTTGACAGGAGTACCGGGGAGCTGTTTTTT
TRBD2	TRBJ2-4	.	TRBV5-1	CASSSGAGGENIQYF	TGCGCCAGCAGCTCCGGCGCGGGGGGCGAAAACATTCAGTACTTC
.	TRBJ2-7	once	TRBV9	CASSADSFPREQYF	TGTGCCAGCAGCGCAGACAGTTTCCCCCGCGAGCAGTACTTC
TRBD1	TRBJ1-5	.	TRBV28	CASSQMGLGTALNQPQHF	TGTGCCAGCAGCCAAATGGGATTAGGGACAGCTCTCAATCAGCCCCAGCATTTT
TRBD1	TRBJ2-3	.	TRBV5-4	CASSAGTGFVDTQYF	TGTGCCAGCAGCGCCGGGACAGGGTTTGTAGATACGCAGTATTTT
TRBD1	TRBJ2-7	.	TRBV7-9	CASSAWDRFYEQYF	TGTGCCAGCAGCGCCTGGGACAGGTTCTACGAGCAGTACTTC
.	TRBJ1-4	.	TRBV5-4	CASSFQTNEKLFF	TGTGCCAGCAGCTTTCAGACGAATGAAAAACTGTTTTTT
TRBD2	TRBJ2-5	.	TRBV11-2	CASSPSLAGEQETQYF	TGTGCCAGCAGCCCCTCGCTAGCGGGAGAGCAAGAGACCCAGTACTTC
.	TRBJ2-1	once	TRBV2	CASDRDGVYNEQFF	TGTGCCAGCGACCGGGACGGGGTCTACAATGAGCAGTTCTTC
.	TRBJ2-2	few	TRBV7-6	CASSLGNSPTNTGELFF	TGTGCCAGCAGCTTAGGTAACAGTCCGACGAACACCGGGGAGCTGTTTTTT
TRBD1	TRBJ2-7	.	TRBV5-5	CASSWGQGFYEQYF	TGTGCCAGCAGCTGGGGACAGGGGTTTTACGAGCAGTACTTC
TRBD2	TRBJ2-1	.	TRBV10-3	CAIRGLAGANEQFF	TGTGCCATCAGGGGACTAGCGGGAGCAAATGAGCAGTTCTTC
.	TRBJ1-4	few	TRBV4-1	CASSPYRDEEKLFF	TGCGCCAGCAGCCCCTACAGGGACGAAGAAAAACTGTTTTTT
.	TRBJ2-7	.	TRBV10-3	CAISGDYEQYF	TGTGCCATCAGTGGGGACTACGAGCAGTACTTC
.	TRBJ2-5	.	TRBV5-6	CASSPYRSLTSSYQETQYF	TGTGCCAGCAGCCCCTACCGGTCCCTAACCTCCTCGTACCAAGAGACCCAGTACTTC
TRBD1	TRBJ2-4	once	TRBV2	CASTRDSGNIQYF	TGTGCCAGCACTAGGGACAGTGGAAACATTCAGTACTTC
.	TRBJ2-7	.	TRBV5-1	CASQGSAYEQYF	TGCGCCAGTCAGGGTTCCGCCTACGAGCAGTACTTC
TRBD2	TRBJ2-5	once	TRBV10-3	CATQGTTSGQETQYF	TGTGCCACCCAAGGGACGACTAGCGGACAAGAGACCCAGTACTTC
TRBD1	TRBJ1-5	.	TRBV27	CASTPTGVPSGQPQHF	TGTGCCAGCACGCCGACAGGGGTACCTTCCGGTCAGCCCCAGCATTTT
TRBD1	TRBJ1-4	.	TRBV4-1	CASSQASDRGEKLFF	TGCGCCAGCAGCCAGGCATCGGACAGGGGTGAAAAACTGTTTTTT
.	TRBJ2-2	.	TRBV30	CAWSSRLNTGELFF	TGTGCCTGGAGTTCAAGGTTAAACACCGGGGAGCTGTTTTTT
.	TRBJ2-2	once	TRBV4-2	CASSQVFGNTGELFF	TGTGCCAGCAGCCAAGTTTTCGGAAACACCGGGGAGCTGTTTTTT
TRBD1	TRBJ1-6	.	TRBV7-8	CASSLGGGGNSPLHF	TGTGCCAGCAGCTTAGGAGGGGGCGGTAATTCACCCCTCCACTTT
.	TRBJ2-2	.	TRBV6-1	CASSLRTTNTGELFF	TGTGCCAGCAGTCTCAGGACGACGAACACCGGGGAGCTGTTTTTT
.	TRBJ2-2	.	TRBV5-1	CASSLEDTGELFF	TGCGCCAGCAGCTTGGAGGACACCGGGGAGCTGTTTTTT
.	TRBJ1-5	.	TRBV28	CASTAIKVWGNQPQHF	TGTGCCAGCACCGCTATCAAGGTATGGGGAAATCAGCCCCAGCATTTT
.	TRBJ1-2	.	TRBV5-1	CASSYDNYGYTF	TGCGCCAGCAGCTATGATAACTATGGCTACACCTTC
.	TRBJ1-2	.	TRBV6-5	CASTPFRSVGGYTF	TGTGCCAGCACTCCCTTCAGGTCCGTGGGTGGCTACACCTTC
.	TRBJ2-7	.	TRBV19	CASSLQGASSYEQYF	TGTGCCAGTAGTCTACAGGGCGCGTCCTCCTACGAGCAGTACTTC
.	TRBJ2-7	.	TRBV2	CANGQSSYEQYF	TGTGCCAACGGACAAAGCTCCTACGAGCAGTACTTC
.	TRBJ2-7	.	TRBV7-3	CASSPSGASPEQYF	TGTGCCAGCAGCCCCTCCGGGGCCTCCCCAGAGCAGTACTTC
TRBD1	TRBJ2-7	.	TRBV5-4	CASSLKQGTYEQYF	TGTGCCAGCAGCTTGAAACAGGGGACCTACGAGCAGTACTTC
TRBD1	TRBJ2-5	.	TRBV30	CACTRQGPETQYF	TGTGCCTGTACCCGACAGGGCCCGGAGACCCAGTACTTC
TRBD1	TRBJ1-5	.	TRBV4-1	CASSDRGGQPQHF	TGCGCCAGCAGTGACAGGGGAGGTCAGCCCCAGCATTTT
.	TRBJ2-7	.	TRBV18	CASSPGVGAYEQYF	TGTGCCAGCTCACCTGGAGTGGGGGCCTACGAGCAGTACTTC
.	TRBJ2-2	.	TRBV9	CASKIQDDTGELFF	TGTGCCAGCAAAATTCAGGACGACACCGGGGAGCTGTTTTTT
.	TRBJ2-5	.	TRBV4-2	CASSQDRRHQETQYF	TGTGCCAGCAGCCAAGACAGACGGCACCAAGAGACCCAGTACTTC
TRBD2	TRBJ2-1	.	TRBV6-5	CASTPTSGGNNEQFF	TGTGCCAGCACCCCGACTAGCGGGGGAAACAATGAGCAGTTCTTC
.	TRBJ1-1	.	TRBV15	CATSRDLVYTEAFF	TGTGCCACCAGCAGAGATCTGGTGTACACTGAAGCTTTCTTT
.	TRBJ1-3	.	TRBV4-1	CASSIHQGTSGNTIYF	TGCGCCAGCAGCATACACCAGGGAACGTCTGGAAACACCATATATTTT
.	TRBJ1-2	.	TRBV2	CASSEQGAGTYGYTF	TGTGCCAGCAGTGAACAGGGAGCAGGGACCTATGGCTACACCTTC
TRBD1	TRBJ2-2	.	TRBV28	CASSFPGQGYFTQPNTGELFF	TGTGCCAGCAGTTTTCCCGGACAGGGATATTTCACCCAACCGAACACCGGGGAGCTGTTTTTT
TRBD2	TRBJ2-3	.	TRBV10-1	CASSDGRTTDTQYF	TGCGCCAGCAGTGACGGGAGGACCACAGATACGCAGTATTTT
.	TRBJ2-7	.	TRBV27	CASSSNGGTTYEQYF	TGTGCCAGCAGTTCGAATGGAGGGACAACCTACGAGCAGTACTTC
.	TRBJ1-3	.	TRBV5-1	CASSPGTGNTIYF	TGCGCCAGCAGCCCGGGGACTGGAAACACCATATATTTT
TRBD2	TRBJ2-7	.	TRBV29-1	CSVLKLAGSSYEQYF	TGCAGCGTGCTTAAACTAGCGGGCTCATCCTACGAGCAGTACTTC
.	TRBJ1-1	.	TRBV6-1	CASSENGPRAFF	TGTGCCAGCAGTGAAAATGGGCCACGGGCTTTCTTT
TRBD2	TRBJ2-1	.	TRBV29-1	CSVLPTSGTYNEQFF	TGCAGCGTACTTCCGACTAGCGGGACCTACAATGAGCAGTTCTTC
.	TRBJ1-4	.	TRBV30	CAWSRTAREKLFF	TGTGCCTGGAGTAGGACAGCGAGGGAAAAACTGTTTTTT
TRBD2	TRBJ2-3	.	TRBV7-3	CASSRSRGGTTDTQYF	TGTGCCAGCAGCCGCAGCCGGGGGGGAACCACAGATACGCAGTATTTT
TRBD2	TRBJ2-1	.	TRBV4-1	CASSQLAGVPYNEQFF	TGCGCCAGCAGCCAACTAGCGGGAGTACCCTACAATGAGCAGTTCTTC
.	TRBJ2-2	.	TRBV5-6	CASSGLEENTGELFF	TGTGCCAGCAGCGGACTCGAGGAGAACACCGGGGAGCTGTTTTTT